Below, 24 T cell receptor beta chains from the same sample are listed, as sequenced in a study of beta chain features in type 1 diabetes. The study reverse transcribed the entire isolated RNA, so it sequenced expressed TCRB transcripts. Here immunoSEQ multiplex PCR was the method, and the copy in TCRdb shows in-frame clones only, minus some. The repertoire has around 450,000 clones, roughly an eighth of them found once; the top ten carry 0.046%. The sample taken for sequencing was naive CD4+ T cells from blood. These TCRs come from a woman younger than 35 in good health.

Of note for this clone: Other DNA sequences in the sample encode the same CDR3. This chain links TRBV7-9 with TRBJ1-3; no firm D call. V was trimmed by 4 bases and J by 2 bases, leaving 9 bases between them. Looked up from germline, CDR1 is SEHNR and CDR2 is FQNEAQ (reference sequence). The CDR3 covers 14 residues. The CDR3 sequence is CASSSLGAGNTIYF. For the CDR3, the DNA is TGTGCCAGCAGCTCCCTGGGAGCTGGAAACACCATATATTTT.

This chain links TRBV7-2 with TRBJ2-5, with D unclear. The length of the CDR3 is 13 residues. CDR1 SGHTA and CDR2 FQGNSA come from the germline V gene. V shed 1 base and J shed 5 bases, with 8 bases lying between them. The CDR3 spells CASSLGRLETQYF. Written as DNA, the CDR3 is TGTGCCAGCAGCTTAGGCCGTTTGGAGACCCAGTACTTC.

A note on this clone: The junction does not match germline at one end; this may be a read error. This chain uses TRBV5-4 with TRBJ1-6, with 8 bases that match TRBD1. This CDR3 has 13 residues. In germline, CDR1 is SGHNT, CDR2 YYREEE (reference sequence). The CDR3 is CASSLDRESPLHF. CDR3 coding DNA: TGTGCCAGCAGTTTGGACAGGGAGTCACCCCTCCACTTT.

V gene TRBV7-2 combines with J gene TRBJ2-7; D is uncertain. The V end lost 10 bases, the J end lost 4 bases, and 20 bases lay between the germline ends. In germline, CDR1 is SGHTA, CDR2 FQGNSA. The CDR3 is made up of 14 amino acids. CDR3 region: CATKLTGLSYEQYV. The CDR3 bases are TGTGCCACCAAATTAACCGGCCTCTCTTACGAGCAGTACGTC.

This clone was counted a few times. This chain connects TRBV7-9 to TRBJ2-6; D is undetermined. The CDR3 loop spans 15 amino acids. Germline V gene data show CDR1 as SEHNR and CDR2 as FQNEAQ (reference sequence). V lost 1 base and J lost 7, with 11 bases in between. The DNA for the CDR3 is TGTGCCAGCAGCTTAGGAAGGACCCCCGCCAACGTCCTGACTTTC. Encoded protein: CASSLGRTPANVLTF.

This clone was counted between two and nine times. CDR3 sequence: CASSFPESSYNEQFF. The DNA for the CDR3 is TGTGCCAGCAGCTTCCCCGAAAGCTCCTACAATGAGCAGTTCTTC. The chain joins TRBV13 to TRBJ2-1; D not certain. The CDR3 has 15 amino acids. The ends were cut back, 3 bases at V and 0 bases at J, with 9 bases in the middle. Germline V lookup: CDR1 PRHDT, CDR2 FYEKMQ (reference sequence).

This clone has just a few counts. Sequence at one end of the junction differs from germline and may be a read error. The J gene is TRBJ2-3, the V gene TRBV7-8; 10 bases map to TRBD2. The CDR3 has 14 amino acids. Germline V gives CDR1 SGHVS, CDR2 FQNEAQ. This CDR3 is CASSLVGLASGGFF. The CDR3 DNA is TGTGCCAGCAGCTTAGTTGGTTTAGCTAGCGGGGGATTTTTT.

The V gene is TRBV19, the J gene TRBJ2-7; 8 bases align to TRBD2. Losses at the gene ends were 2 bases for V and 7 bases for J; bases not matched to a gene: 1. CDR1 and CDR2 (germline): LNHDA, SQIVND (reference sequence). The length of the CDR3 is 12 residues. The CDR3 spells CASSIREGEQYF. The CDR3 region has the DNA TGTGCCAGTAGTATACGGGAGGGAGAGCAGTACTTC.

The J gene is TRBJ2-2, the V gene TRBV5-1; 8 nucleotides line up with TRBD1. The CDR3 runs 16 residues. J gave up 4 bases and V 4 bases, and 9 bases lay outside the gene matches. Germline assignment: CDR1 SGHRS and CDR2 YFSETQ. The CDR3 sequence: CASSTNGQGGTGELFF. The DNA for the CDR3 is TGCGCCAGCAGCACCAACGGACAGGGTGGCACCGGGGAGCTGTTTTTT.

V and J are TRBV5-1 and TRBJ2-2, with D uncertain. The CDR3 runs to 15 residues. Germline lookup yields CDR1 SGHRS and CDR2 YFSETQ. The V gene lost 0 bases and the J gene lost 5 bases, with 11 bases spanning the gap. The CDR3 coding sequence is TGCGCCAGCAGCTTGGTTGTGACAAAGACCGGGGAGCTGTTTTTT. Residues: CASSLVVTKTGELFF.

This clone was detected only a few times. The CDR3 here is CASRTSGSGYEQYF. The DNA for the CDR3 is TGTGCCAGCAGGACTAGCGGGAGCGGTTACGAGCAGTACTTC. This sequence joins TRBV7-9 and TRBJ2-7; 12 bases fit TRBD2. J was trimmed by 4 bases and V by 6 bases; bases with no gene match: 4. Germline V gene lookup returns CDR1 SEHNR and CDR2 FQNEAQ (reference sequence). This CDR3 has 14 amino acids.

There are a few counts of this clone. This chain uses TRBV18 with TRBJ2-1; D is uncertain. The CDR3 has 12 amino acids. Germline V CDR1 and CDR2: KGHSH, LQKENI. Trimming shortened V by 3 bases and J by 8 bases, and 8 bases separated the two germline ends. The CDR3 reads CASSPSTDEQFF. CDR3 DNA: TGTGCCAGCTCACCTAGCACAGATGAGCAGTTCTTC.

This clone has a handful of counts. Within the sample, other DNA sequences also encode this same CDR3. The chain has TRBV2 and TRBJ2-3; D remains unclear. Germline V gene data show CDR1 as SNHLY and CDR2 as FYNNEI. The CDR3 is made up of 12 amino acids. With 2 bases removed from V and 4 bases from J, the gap between germline ends came to 4 bases. The CDR3 nucleotides are TGTGCCAGCAGTGAACGAGCAGATACGCAGTATTTT. Its protein product is CASSERADTQYF.

A few counts support this clone. This rearrangement joins TRBV18 to TRBJ1-4; a weak D match, TRBD1 (6 bases). The CDR3 has 15 residues. The V gene's germline CDR1 is KGHSH and CDR2 LQKENI. Trimming stripped 3 bases from V and 7 bases from J, with 15 bases between. CDR3 protein: CASSPRQGRSEKLFF. The CDR3 DNA reads TGTGCCAGCTCACCTCGTCAGGGGCGCTCTGAAAAACTGTTTTTT.

The rearrangement joins TRBV28 to TRBJ1-1; perhaps TRBD1 as D (6 bases). The CDR3 runs 15 residues. The germline V and J ends were trimmed by 6 bases and 1 base, with 15 bases remaining between them. Germline CDR1 is MDHEN and CDR2 is SYDVKM. CDR3 coding DNA: TGTGCCAGCAGGTTACAGGGATGGGAGAACACTGAAGCTTTCTTT. Amino acids: CASRLQGWENTEAFF.

This clone was seen a few times. V gene TRBV25-1 combines with J gene TRBJ2-7; 8 bases fit TRBD2. The CDR3 sequence is 14 residues long. The trim removed 4 bases at V and 5 bases at J, leaving 7 bases unmatched. In germline, CDR1 is MGHDK, CDR2 SYGVNS. The CDR3 DNA reads TGTGCCAGCAGTGCCAGCGGGAGTTTAAACGAGCAGTACTTC. Protein sequence: CASSASGSLNEQYF.

This clone has just a few counts. The chain is built from TRBV4-3 and TRBJ2-3, with D perhaps given as TRBD1 or TRBD2 (5 bases each). The germline V and J ends were trimmed by 0 bases and 6 bases, with 13 bases remaining between them. CDR3 length: 15 amino acids. Germline V CDR1 and CDR2: LGHNA, YSLEER. CDR3 residues: CASSQDDSTGDTQYF. CDR3 coding DNA: TGCGCCAGCAGCCAAGACGACAGCACGGGGGATACGCAGTATTTT.

The rearrangement uses TRBV4-3 and TRBJ2-7; D unresolved. CDR1 and CDR2 from the germline V gene are LGHNA and YSLEER. This CDR3 has 13 amino acids. V was trimmed by 0 bases and J by 5 bases, leaving 8 bases between them. Written as DNA, the CDR3 is TGCGCCAGCAGCCAAGAGAAAGTGGACGAGCAGTACTTC. Translation gives CASSQEKVDEQYF.

Only a few counts were recorded for this clone. The chain couples TRBV15 to TRBJ2-5, with D maybe TRBD2 (5 bases). In germline, CDR1 is LNHNV, CDR2 YYDKDF (reference sequence). The V end was cut by 8 bases, the J end by 1 base, with 11 bases between. The CDR3 has 13 residues. The CDR3 nucleotides are TGTGCCACCGGTCGAACTAGCCAAGAGACCCAGTACTTC. Translation gives CATGRTSQETQYF.

This clone showed up just a few times. This sequence joins TRBV25-1 and TRBJ2-2, with D hard to call. This CDR3 comprises 13 residues. V dropped 4 bases and J dropped 4 bases, with 7 bases sitting between them. In germline, CDR1 is MGHDK, CDR2 SYGVNS. DNA of the CDR3: TGTGCCAGCAGTGGCGGAGTCACCGGGGAGCTGTTTTTT. Translation gives CASSGGVTGELFF.

The J gene is TRBJ2-1, the V gene TRBV7-2; TRBD1 might be the D (6 bases). Germline V gene data show CDR1 as SGHTA and CDR2 as FQGNSA. V was cut by 6 bases and J by 6 bases, with 21 bases left in between. This CDR3 contains 16 residues. The CDR3 nucleotides are TGTGCCAGCAGTTTACAAAGGACAGTGCCCCTCAATGAGCAGTTCTTC. Residues: CASSLQRTVPLNEQFF. The full variable domain, in which reference TRBV7-2 and TRBJ2-1 provide the parts outside the CDR3, is GAGVSQSPSNKVTEKGKDVELRCDPISGHTALYWYRQSLGQGLEFLIYFQGNSAPDKSGLPSDRFSAERTGGSVSTLTIQRTQQEDSAVYLCASSLQRTVPLNEQFFGPGTRLTVL.

The rearrangement joins TRBV29-1 to TRBJ2-5, with 11 nucleotides matching TRBD2. The CDR3 sequence is 14 residues long. Looked up from germline, CDR1 is SQVTM and CDR2 is ANQGSEA. The J segment lost 5 bases and the V segment lost 6 bases, leaving 8 bases of the junction unmatched. Here the CDR3 reads CSVGETSGGETQYF. Here the CDR3 DNA reads TGCAGCGTAGGCGAAACTAGCGGGGGCGAGACCCAGTACTTC.

The V and J genes are TRBV4-2 and TRBJ1-1; D gene uncertain. The V end was cut by 0 bases, the J end by 1 base, with 9 bases between. Germline CDR1 LGHNA, CDR2 YNFKEQ. The CDR3 is 15 amino acids. As DNA, the CDR3 is TGTGCCAGCAGCCAAGATTTCAGACAGAACACTGAAGCTTTCTTT. Its translation is CASSQDFRQNTEAFF.

This clone has a handful of counts. The V and J genes are TRBV19 and TRBJ1-1; tentative D call: TRBD1 (6 bases). The V gene lost 4 bases and the J gene lost 0 bases, with 12 bases spanning the gap. From germline, CDR1 is LNHDA and CDR2 SQIVND (reference sequence). The CDR3 spans 15 residues. CDR3 region: CASSKQGTMNTEAFF. In nucleotides, the CDR3 is TGTGCCAGTAGTAAGCAGGGGACGATGAACACTGAAGCTTTCTTT.